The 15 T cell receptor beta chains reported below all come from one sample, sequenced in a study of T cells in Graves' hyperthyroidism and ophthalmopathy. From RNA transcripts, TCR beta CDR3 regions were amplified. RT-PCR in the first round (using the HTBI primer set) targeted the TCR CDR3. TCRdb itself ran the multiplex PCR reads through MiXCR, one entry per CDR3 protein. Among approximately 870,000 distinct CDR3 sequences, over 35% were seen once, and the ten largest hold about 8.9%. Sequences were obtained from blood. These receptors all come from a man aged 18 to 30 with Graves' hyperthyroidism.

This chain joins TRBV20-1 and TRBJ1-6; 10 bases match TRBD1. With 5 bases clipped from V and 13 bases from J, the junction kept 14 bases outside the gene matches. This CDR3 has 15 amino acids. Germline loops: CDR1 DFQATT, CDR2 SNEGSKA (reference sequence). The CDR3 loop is CSALTGTGEDQPLHF. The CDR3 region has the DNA TGCAGTGCTCTGACCGGGACAGGGGAAGACCAGCCCCTCCACTTT.

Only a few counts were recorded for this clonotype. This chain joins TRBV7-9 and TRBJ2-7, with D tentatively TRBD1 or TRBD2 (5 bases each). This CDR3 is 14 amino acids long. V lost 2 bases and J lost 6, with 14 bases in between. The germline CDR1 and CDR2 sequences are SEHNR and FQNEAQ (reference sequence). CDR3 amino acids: CASSLPGRRGEQYF. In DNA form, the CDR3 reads TGTGCCAGCAGCTTACCGGGACGAAGAGGCGAGCAGTACTTC.

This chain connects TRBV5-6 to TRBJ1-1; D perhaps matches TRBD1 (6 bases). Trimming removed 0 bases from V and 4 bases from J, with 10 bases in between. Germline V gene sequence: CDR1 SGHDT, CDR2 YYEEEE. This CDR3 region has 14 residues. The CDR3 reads CASSLEGDRTEAFF. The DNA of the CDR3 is TGTGCCAGCAGCTTGGAGGGGGATCGCACTGAAGCTTTCTTT.

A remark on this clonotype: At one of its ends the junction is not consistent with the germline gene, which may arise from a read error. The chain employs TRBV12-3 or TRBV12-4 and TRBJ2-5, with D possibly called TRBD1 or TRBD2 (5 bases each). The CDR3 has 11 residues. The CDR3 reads CASSLAGTKCF. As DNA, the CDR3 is TGTGCCAGCAGTTTAGCGGGGACCAAGTGCTTC.

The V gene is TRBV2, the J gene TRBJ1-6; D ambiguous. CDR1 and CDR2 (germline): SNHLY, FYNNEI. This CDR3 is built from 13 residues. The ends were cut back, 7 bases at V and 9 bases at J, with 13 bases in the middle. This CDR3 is CASTIGPGSPLHF. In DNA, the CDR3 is TGTGCCAGCACTATAGGGCCCGGTTCACCCCTCCACTTT. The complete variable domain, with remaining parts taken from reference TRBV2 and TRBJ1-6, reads EPEVTQTPSHQVTQMGQEVILRCVPISNHLYFYWYRQILGQKVEFLVSFYNNEISEKSEIFDDQFSVERPDGSNFTLKIRSTKLEDSAMYFCASTIGPGSPLHFGNGTRLTVT.

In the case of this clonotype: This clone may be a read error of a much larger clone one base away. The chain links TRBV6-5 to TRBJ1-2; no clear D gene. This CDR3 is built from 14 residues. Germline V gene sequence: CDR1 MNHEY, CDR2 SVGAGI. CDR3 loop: CASSYGQSDYGHTF. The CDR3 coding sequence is TGTGCCAGCAGTTACGGGCAGTCAGACTATGGCCACACCTTC.

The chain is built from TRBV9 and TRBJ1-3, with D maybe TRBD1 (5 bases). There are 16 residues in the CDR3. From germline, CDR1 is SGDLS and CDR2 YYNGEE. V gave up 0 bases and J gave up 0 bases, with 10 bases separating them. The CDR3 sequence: CASSVVGDLSGNTIYF. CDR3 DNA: TGTGCCAGCAGCGTAGTTGGGGACCTCTCTGGAAACACCATATATTTT. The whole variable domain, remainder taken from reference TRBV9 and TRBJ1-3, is DSGVTQTPKHLITATGQRVTLRCSPRSGDLSVYWYQQSLDQGLQFLIQYYNGEERAKGNILERFSAQQFPDLHSELNLSSLELGDSALYFCASSVVGDLSGNTIYFGEGSWLTVV.

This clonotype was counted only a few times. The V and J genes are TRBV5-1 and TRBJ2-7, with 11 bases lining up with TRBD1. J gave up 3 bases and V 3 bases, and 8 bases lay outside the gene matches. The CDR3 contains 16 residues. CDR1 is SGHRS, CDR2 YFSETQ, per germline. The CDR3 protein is CASSSTGTGGNYEQYF. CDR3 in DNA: TGCGCCAGCAGCTCGACCGGGACAGGGGGAAACTACGAGCAGTACTTC.

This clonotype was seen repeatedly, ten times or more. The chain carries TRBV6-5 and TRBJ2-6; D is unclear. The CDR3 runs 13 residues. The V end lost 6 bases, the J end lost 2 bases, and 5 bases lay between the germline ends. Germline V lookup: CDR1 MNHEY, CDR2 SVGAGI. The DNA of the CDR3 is TGTGCCAGCAGCCGAGCTGGGGCCAACGTCCTGACTTTC. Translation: CASSRAGANVLTF.

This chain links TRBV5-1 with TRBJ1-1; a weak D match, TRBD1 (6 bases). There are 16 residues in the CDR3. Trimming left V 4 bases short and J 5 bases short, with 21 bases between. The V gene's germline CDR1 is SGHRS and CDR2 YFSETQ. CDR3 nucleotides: TGCGCCAGCAGCCCTCGGGGCCCACCGAGGGGGACTGAAGCTTTCTTT. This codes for CASSPRGPPRGTEAFF.

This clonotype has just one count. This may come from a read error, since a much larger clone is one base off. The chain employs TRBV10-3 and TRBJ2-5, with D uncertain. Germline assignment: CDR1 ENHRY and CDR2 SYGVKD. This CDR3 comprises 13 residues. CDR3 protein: CAISVSRQEAQYF. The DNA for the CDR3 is TGTGCCATCAGTGTGTCAAGACAAGAGGCCCAGTACTTC.

The chain's CDR3 is CASSASGLASPYEQYF. CDR3 sequence (DNA): TGTGCCAGCAGCGCGTCGGGACTAGCGAGCCCCTACGAGCAGTACTTC. The chain employs TRBV9 and TRBJ2-7; 10 bases agree with TRBD2. Germline CDR1 reads SGDLS; CDR2 reads YYNGEE. V lost 3 bases and J lost 2; bases outside the gene matches: 8. The CDR3 covers 16 residues.

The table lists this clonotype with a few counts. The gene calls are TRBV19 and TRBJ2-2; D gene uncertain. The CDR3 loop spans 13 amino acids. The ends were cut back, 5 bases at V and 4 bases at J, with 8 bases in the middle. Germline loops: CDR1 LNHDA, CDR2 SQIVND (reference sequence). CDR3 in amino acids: CASSHLGTGELFF. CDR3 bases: TGTGCCAGTAGTCACCTAGGCACCGGGGAGCTGTTTTTT.

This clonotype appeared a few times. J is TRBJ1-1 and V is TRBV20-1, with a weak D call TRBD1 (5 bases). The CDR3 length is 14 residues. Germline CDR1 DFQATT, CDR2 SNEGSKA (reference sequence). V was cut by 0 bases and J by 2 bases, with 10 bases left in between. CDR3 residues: CSARDPQVNTEAFF. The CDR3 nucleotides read TGCAGTGCTAGAGATCCACAGGTCAACACTGAAGCTTTCTTT.

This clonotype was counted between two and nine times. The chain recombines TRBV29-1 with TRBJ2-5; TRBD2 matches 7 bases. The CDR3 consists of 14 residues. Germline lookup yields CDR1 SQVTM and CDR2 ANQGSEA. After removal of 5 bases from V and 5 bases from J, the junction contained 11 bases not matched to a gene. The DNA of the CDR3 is TGCAGCGTTTACGGCCCCGGGGGGTTGGAGACCCAGTACTTC. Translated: CSVYGPGGLETQYF.